Each of the 23 T cell receptor beta chains below was sequenced from the same sample in a study of blood T cell repertoires in COVID-19. This table comes from immunoSEQ multiplex PCR, and its TCRdb copy is limited to in-frame clones, with some not included. Here the sample spans approximately 260,000 clones, approximately 86% being singletons. The sequencing sample was made of peripheral blood. These receptors were obtained from a man younger than 30 with active or convalescent COVID-19.

The V and J genes are TRBV28 and TRBJ1-6; 7 bases line up with TRBD1. J gave up 7 bases and V 7 bases, and 13 bases lay outside the gene matches. Germline CDR1 and CDR2: MDHEN and SYDVKM. The CDR3 runs 16 residues. The CDR3 region has the DNA TGTGCCAGCAATGAATACCTCACAGGGGAGAATTCACCCCTCCACTTT. This codes for CASNEYLTGENSPLHF.

V is TRBV3-1 (or the pseudogene TRBV3-2) and J is TRBJ1-1; TRBD1 is a possible D gene (5 bases). Trimming shortened V by 6 bases and J by 0 bases, and 8 bases separated the two germline ends. This CDR3 is built from 13 residues. From germline, CDR1 is LGHDT and CDR2 YNNKEL (reference sequence). CDR3 sequence: CASSYRMNTEAFF. CDR3 in DNA: TGTGCCAGCAGTTACAGGATGAACACTGAAGCTTTCTTT.

This clone has just one count. V gene TRBV9 combines with J gene TRBJ1-2; D uncertain. V lost 7 bases to trimming and J lost 4 bases, with 11 bases between them. The CDR3 contains 12 residues. In germline, CDR1 is SGDLS, CDR2 YYNGEE. CDR3 bases: TGTGCCAGCGCCACATGGCCCTATGGCTACACCTTC. This sequence encodes CASATWPYGYTF.

This sequence joins TRBV2 and TRBJ1-5; TRBD1 matches at 8 bases. This CDR3 has 14 amino acids. Germline V gene data show CDR1 as SNHLY and CDR2 as FYNNEI. V gave up 6 bases and J gave up 6 bases; unmatched junction bases: 7. The CDR3 here is CASSPTGETQPQHF. In DNA, the CDR3 is TGTGCCAGCAGCCCGACAGGGGAGACTCAGCCCCAGCATTTT.

This chain uses TRBV19 with TRBJ2-1; 9 bases are shared with TRBD1. Germline values: CDR1 LNHDA, CDR2 SQIVND (reference sequence). CDR3 length: 14 residues. Trimming at V came to 5 bases and at J to 15 bases, leaving 14 bases not matched to a gene. CDR3 coding DNA: TGTGCCAGTAGTTCTACCCGGACAGGGGTAAGTCGGTTCTTC. Translating it yields CASSSTRTGVSRFF.

This rearrangement joins TRBV5-5 to TRBJ2-3, with D perhaps TRBD1 (6 bases). V was clipped by 4 bases and J by 0 bases, with 12 bases between them. The germline V gene has CDR1 SGHKS and CDR2 YYEKEE (reference sequence). There are 15 residues in the CDR3. CDR3 in amino acids: CASSRDTYSTDTQYF. In DNA form, the CDR3 reads TGTGCCAGCAGCCGGGACACCTATAGCACAGATACGCAGTATTTT.

This chain joins TRBV9 and TRBJ1-4, with D possibly matching TRBD1 (6 bases). Germline CDR1 SGDLS, CDR2 YYNGEE. V lost 3 bases to trimming and J lost 4 bases, with 13 bases between them. The CDR3 is 15 residues long. CDR3 sequence (DNA): TGTGCCAGCAGCGACGGCAGGGGCGGTAATGAAAAACTGTTTTTT. Its protein is CASSDGRGGNEKLFF. The variable domain in full, completed from reference TRBV9 and TRBJ1-4, reads DSGVTQTPKHLITATGQRVTLRCSPRSGDLSVYWYQQSLDQGLQFLIQYYNGEERAKGNILERFSAQQFPDLHSELNLSSLELGDSALYFCASSDGRGGNEKLFFGSGTQLSVL.

The chain has TRBV6-2 or TRBV6-3 and TRBJ1-1; D perhaps matches TRBD1 (5 bases). The V end was cut by 4 bases, the J end by 9 bases, with 12 bases between. CDR3 length: 12 amino acids. From germline, CDR1 is MNHEY and CDR2 SVGEGT. The CDR3 bases are TGTGCCAGCAGTTTGCAGGGTGAACAAGCTTTCTTT. This gives the protein CASSLQGEQAFF.

This chain uses TRBV9 with TRBJ1-5, with D perhaps TRBD1 (5 bases). Germline V gene data show CDR1 as SGDLS and CDR2 as YYNGEE. The CDR3 sequence is 15 residues long. V lost 4 bases to trimming and J lost 5 bases, with 16 bases between them. CDR3 bases: TGTGCCAGCAGCTCCTCCCCAACGGGGGATCAGCCCCAGCATTTT. This sequence encodes CASSSSPTGDQPQHF.

V is TRBV28 and J is TRBJ1-6, with a tentative D call TRBD1 (6 bases). Germline CDR1 reads MDHEN; CDR2 reads SYDVKM. The CDR3 contains 15 residues. V lost 4 bases, J lost 9 bases, and 16 bases lay in between. CDR3 sequence: CASSSLQGPFSPLHF. CDR3 in DNA: TGTGCCAGCAGTTCGTTACAGGGCCCCTTTTCACCCCTCCACTTT.

The chain couples TRBV5-4 to TRBJ1-3, with 7 bases aligning to TRBD1. CDR3 size: 14 residues. J lost 4 bases, V lost 3 bases, and 4 bases had no gene match. Looked up from germline, CDR1 is SGHNT and CDR2 is YYREEE (reference sequence). CDR3 residues: CASSSGQRGNTIYF. CDR3 nucleotide sequence: TGTGCCAGCAGCTCGGGACAGAGAGGAAACACCATATATTTT.

This chain uses TRBV4-1 with TRBJ1-1; perhaps TRBD1 as D (6 bases). Germline V gene data show CDR1 as MGHRA and CDR2 as YSYEKL. The V and J ends lost 5 bases and 8 bases respectively, with 9 bases between them. The CDR3 has 11 residues. The CDR3 bases are TGCGCCAGCAGCTACGGGACAGAAGCTTTCTTT. Translating gives CASSYGTEAFF.

The rearrangement links TRBV3-1 (or the pseudogene TRBV3-2) to TRBJ2-1, with a weak D call TRBD2 (6 bases). The V gene's germline CDR1 is LGHDT and CDR2 YNNKEL (reference sequence). The CDR3 contains 12 residues. V was cut by 3 bases and J by 15 bases, with 15 bases left in between. The CDR3 sequence is CASSQVNGGGFF. CDR3 nucleotides: TGTGCCAGCAGCCAGGTTAACGGGGGAGGGTTCTTC.

The chain recombines TRBV2 with TRBJ1-5; tentatively, D is TRBD1 (6 bases). Germline V lookup: CDR1 SNHLY, CDR2 FYNNEI. The CDR3 totals 16 residues. Trimming stripped 6 bases from V and 6 bases from J, with 21 bases between. The CDR3 DNA sequence: TGTGCCAGCAGGCTCACTAATATGGGGGCGGGTCAGCCCCAGCATTTT. It specifies CASRLTNMGAGQPQHF.

The rearrangement uses TRBV9 and TRBJ1-2; possibly TRBD1 for D (6 bases). Germline V gene sequence: CDR1 SGDLS, CDR2 YYNGEE. Between the trimmed V and J ends, which lost 0 bases and 5 bases, there was a span of 11 bases. The CDR3 is made up of 14 amino acids. CDR3 protein: CASSVGSDSYGYTF. CDR3 nucleotide sequence: TGTGCCAGCAGCGTAGGGTCGGACAGTTATGGCTACACCTTC.

The chain couples TRBV3-1 (or the pseudogene TRBV3-2) to TRBJ1-1, with D uncertain. Germline lookup yields CDR1 LGHDT and CDR2 YNNKEL (reference sequence). This CDR3 has 15 residues. Trimming took off 2 bases at V and 1 base at J, with 11 bases between the two ends. CDR3 nucleotides: TGTGCCAGCAGCCAATTCAGGACTTCGAACACTGAAGCTTTCTTT. This gives the protein CASSQFRTSNTEAFF.

The V gene is TRBV24-1, the J gene TRBJ1-1, with 7 bases aligning to TRBD1. Germline V gives CDR1 KGHDR, CDR2 SFDVKD. CDR3 length: 15 residues. Unmatched junction bases numbered 8, after V lost 4 bases and J lost 4 bases. The CDR3 spells CATSESTGLGTEAFF. CDR3 coding DNA: TGTGCCACCAGTGAGTCGACAGGGCTCGGCACTGAAGCTTTCTTT.

V gene TRBV27 combines with J gene TRBJ1-1; D remains unclear. Germline CDR1 is MNHEY and CDR2 is SMNVEV (reference sequence). The CDR3 length is 14 residues. V lost 5 bases and J lost 1, with 11 bases in between. For the CDR3, the DNA is TGTGCCAGCAGTCCCTGGCATCAGAACACTGAAGCTTTCTTT. As protein: CASSPWHQNTEAFF.

CDR3 DNA: TGCGCCAGCGAAGGAGGGAACACTGAAGCTTTCTTT. The encoded protein is CASEGGNTEAFF. The genes are TRBV10-2 and TRBJ1-1; D gene ambiguous. This CDR3 is 12 amino acids long. Trimming left V 8 bases short and J 1 base short, with 8 bases between. Looked up from germline, CDR1 is WSHSY and CDR2 is SAAADI.

The chain is built from TRBV27 and TRBJ2-3; 7 bases are shared with TRBD1. CDR3 size: 16 residues. The V gene end was trimmed by 5 bases and the J gene end by 0 bases; junction bases not matched to a gene: 8. Per germline, CDR1 MNHEY and CDR2 SMNVEV (reference sequence). Here the CDR3 reads CASSSEGTASTDTQYF. For the CDR3, the DNA is TGTGCCAGCAGTAGCGAGGGGACAGCTAGCACAGATACGCAGTATTTT.

This chain uses TRBV6-4 with TRBJ2-1, with 10 bases lining up with TRBD2. V shed 0 bases, J shed 9 bases, and the junction held 5 bases outside the gene matches. This CDR3 comprises 15 residues. Germline V gene data show CDR1 as MRHNA and CDR2 as SNTAGT. The CDR3 region has the DNA TGTGCCAGCAGTGACTCCCAGCGGGGGGGTACTGAGCAGTTCTTC. Protein: CASSDSQRGGTEQFF.

The chain couples TRBV27 to TRBJ2-7; TRBD1 matches 9 bases. From germline, CDR1 is MNHEY and CDR2 SMNVEV (reference sequence). The CDR3 loop spans 14 amino acids. V was pared by 2 bases and J by 5 bases, with 4 bases of the junction left unmatched. The CDR3 protein is CASSLGTGFHEQYF. Here the CDR3 DNA reads TGTGCCAGCAGTTTAGGGACAGGGTTTCACGAGCAGTACTTC.

This sequence joins TRBV25-1 and TRBJ2-2, with 7 positions matching TRBD2. The length of the CDR3 is 12 residues. Germline V CDR1 and CDR2: MGHDK, SYGVNS. DNA for the CDR3: TGTGCGGCGGGAGCGGGCACCGGGGAGCTGTTTTTT. Protein sequence: CAAGAGTGELFF.